This is a list of T cell receptor beta chains from one sample in a study of beta chain features in type 1 diabetes. The repertoire was sequenced with immunoSEQ multiplex PCR; TCRdb's copy has only in-frame clones and lacks some. The sample yields 200,000 to 250,000 clones, roughly 13% seen once. The sequenced material came from naive CD4+ T cells from blood. The receptor set was obtained from a man younger than 45 with type 1 diabetes. Both conserved end residues are part of each CDR3. D genes are given only for firm matches. Clone size is stated in some rows and not others, as once, few, many or a class when expanded.

d_gene: -
v_gene: TRBV7-9
abundance: few
j_gene: TRBJ2-6
CDR3nt: TGTGCCAGCAGCTTTTTTCGTGGGGCCAACGTCCTGACTTTC
CDR3aa: CASSFFRGANVLTF

d_gene: -
v_gene: TRBV5-4
abundance: -
j_gene: TRBJ2-3
CDR3nt: TGTGCCAGCAGCGAGTCGACAGGACTCACAGATACGCAGTATTTT
CDR3aa: CASSESTGLTDTQYF

d_gene: -
v_gene: TRBV5-1
abundance: -
j_gene: TRBJ2-7
CDR3nt: TGCGCCAGCAGCTTGATATCAGGGGCAGGAGAGCAGTACTTC
CDR3aa: CASSLISGAGEQYF

d_gene: TRBD2
v_gene: TRBV29-1
abundance: few
j_gene: TRBJ2-4
CDR3nt: TGCAGCGTTGAAGGGGGGGGACCACGAGGAAACATTCAGTACTTC
CDR3aa: CSVEGGGPRGNIQYF

d_gene: -
v_gene: TRBV10-3
abundance: -
j_gene: TRBJ2-2
CDR3nt: TGTGCCACCGCCCGGGACACGAACACCGGGGAGCTGTTTTTT
CDR3aa: CATARDTNTGELFF

d_gene: TRBD2
v_gene: TRBV5-1
abundance: few
j_gene: TRBJ2-2
CDR3nt: TGCGCCAGCAGCTCGGGACTAGCGGGACGGACCGGGGAGCTGTTTTTT
CDR3aa: CASSSGLAGRTGELFF

d_gene: TRBD2
v_gene: TRBV6-5
abundance: few
j_gene: TRBJ2-5
CDR3nt: TGTGCCAGCAGGGCACTAGCGGTACAAGAGACCCAGTACTTC
CDR3aa: CASRALAVQETQYF

d_gene: -
v_gene: TRBV30
abundance: -
j_gene: TRBJ1-1
CDR3nt: TGTGCCTGGAGTGTAAGTCATCGGGGAAACACTGAAGCTTTCTTT
CDR3aa: CAWSVSHRGNTEAFF

d_gene: TRBD1
v_gene: TRBV19
abundance: few
j_gene: TRBJ2-7
CDR3nt: TGTGCCAGTGGCTCCGGGACAGGGAAAGTCTACTTC
CDR3aa: CASGSGTGKVYF

d_gene: -
v_gene: TRBV5-1
abundance: few
j_gene: TRBJ2-7
CDR3nt: TGCGCCAGCAGCCGAGGCGGGGCAGGCGAGCAGTACTTC
CDR3aa: CASSRGGAGEQYF

d_gene: -
v_gene: TRBV20-1
abundance: few
j_gene: TRBJ1-2
CDR3nt: TGCAGTGCTCAGGACAGCTATGGCTACACCTTC
CDR3aa: CSAQDSYGYTF

d_gene: -
v_gene: TRBV11-2
abundance: -
j_gene: TRBJ1-6
CDR3nt: TGTGCCAGCAGCTTAGCCCAGTATAATTCACCCCTCCACTTT
CDR3aa: CASSLAQYNSPLHF

d_gene: TRBD1
v_gene: TRBV19
abundance: -
j_gene: TRBJ1-2
CDR3nt: TGTGCCAGTAGGGGGACAGGGTCTAACTATGGCTACACCTTC
CDR3aa: CASRGTGSNYGYTF

d_gene: TRBD1
v_gene: TRBV6-1
abundance: few
j_gene: TRBJ2-7
CDR3nt: TGTGCCAGCAGTAGCCGGGACAGCGGTCCCGAGCAGTACTTC
CDR3aa: CASSSRDSGPEQYF

d_gene: -
v_gene: TRBV7-9
abundance: -
j_gene: TRBJ2-2
CDR3nt: TGTGCCAGCACCCTGGGACTCCAACGGAACACCGGGGAGCTGTTTTTT
CDR3aa: CASTLGLQRNTGELFF

d_gene: -
v_gene: TRBV2
abundance: few
j_gene: TRBJ1-1
CDR3nt: TGTGCCAGCAGTGCTCGCACTGAAGCTTTCTTT
CDR3aa: CASSARTEAFF